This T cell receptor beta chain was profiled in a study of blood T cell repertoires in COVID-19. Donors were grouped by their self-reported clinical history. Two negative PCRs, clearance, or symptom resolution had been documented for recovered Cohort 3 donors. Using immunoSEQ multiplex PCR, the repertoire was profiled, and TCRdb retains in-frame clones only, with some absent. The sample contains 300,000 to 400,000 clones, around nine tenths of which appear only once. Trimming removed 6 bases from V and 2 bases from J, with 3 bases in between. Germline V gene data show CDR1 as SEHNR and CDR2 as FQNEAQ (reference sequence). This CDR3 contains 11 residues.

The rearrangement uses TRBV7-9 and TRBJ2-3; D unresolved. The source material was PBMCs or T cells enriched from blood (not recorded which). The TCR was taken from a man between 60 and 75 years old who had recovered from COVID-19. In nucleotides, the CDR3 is TGTGCCAGCAGTCTCACAGATACGCAGTATTTT. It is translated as CASSLTDTQYF. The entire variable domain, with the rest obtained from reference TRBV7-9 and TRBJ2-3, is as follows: DTGVSQNPRHKITKRGQNVTFRCDPISEHNRLYWYRQTLGQGPEFLTYFQNEAQLEKSRLLSDRFSAERPKGSFSTLEIQRTEQGDSAMYLCASSLTDTQYFGPGTRLTVL.